This T cell receptor (beta chain) was identified during a study of T cells expressing NK-cell markers. Overall study: Researchers got TCR beta repertoires out of sorted CD3+CD56+NKG2C+, CD3+CD56+NKG2C- and CD3+CD56-NKG2C+ T cells.

TCR beta cDNA was made by 5'RACE template switching with UMIs. Reanalyzing the 5' RACE reads, TCRdb keeps one entry per CDR3 protein, without DNA. Its table records about 190,000 distinct CDR3 sequences. Findings of the study overall: There were a handful of donors in whom these clonotypes also led the CD3+CD56-NKG2C+ fraction.

On this clonotype: Its cognate antigen is unknown.

Germline V CDR1 and CDR2: SEHNR, FQNEAQ (reference sequence). The CDR3 sequence is 15 residues long. The sample taken for sequencing was blood T cells: a sorted CD56 or NKG2C T cell subset, CD4+ or CD8+ T cells, or bulk PBMC T cells (not recorded which). The sequence derives from a man aged 18-75 years in good health. V gene TRBV7-9 combines with J gene TRBJ2-1. CDR3 protein: CASSLERNGDNEQFF.